Below are 3 T cell receptor beta chains sequenced from a single sample in a study of blood T cell repertoires in COVID-19. Generated by immunoSEQ multiplex PCR, the TCRdb table keeps only in-frame clones and is missing some. There are 150,000 to 200,000 clones in the sample; around 90% occur only once, and 6.5% to 9.5% lies in the top ten. Sample: PBMCs or T cells enriched from blood (not recorded which). The receptors come from a woman aged 18-30 years who had recovered from COVID-19.

The chain combines TRBV29-1 with TRBJ2-3; perhaps TRBD2 as D (5 bases). This CDR3 has 14 residues. The germline V gene encodes CDR1 SQVTM and CDR2 ANQGSEA. Trimming removed 4 bases at V and 4 bases at J, with 15 bases between. DNA for the CDR3: TGCAGCGTTGTCCGGGGTTTGCATTCAGATACGCAGTATTTT. Translation gives CSVVRGLHSDTQYF.

This clone has a single count. J is TRBJ1-4 and V is TRBV7-9, with D perhaps matching TRBD1 (5 bases). CDR1 is SEHNR and CDR2 is FQNEAQ in the germline V gene (reference sequence). V lost 5 bases to trimming and J lost 3 bases, with 13 bases between them. The CDR3 has 15 amino acids. This chain's CDR3 is CASSAPTGPNEKLFF. CDR3 coding DNA: TGTGCCAGCAGCGCCCCCACAGGACCTAATGAAAAACTGTTTTTT.

This clone occurred once. This chain connects TRBV15 to TRBJ2-7; 7 nucleotides align to TRBD2. Germline CDR1 reads LNHNV; CDR2 reads YYDKDF (reference sequence). The trim removed 3 bases at V and 2 bases at J, leaving 10 bases unmatched. This CDR3 has 16 residues. The CDR3 DNA reads as TGTGCCACCAGCAGCCTAGCGGATCCTGAGACCTACGAGCAGTACTTC. Translated: CATSSLADPETYEQYF.